This passage covers 25 T cell receptor beta chains from one sample sequenced in a study of OX40 agonist ivuxolimab in advanced cancers. TCRdb's table, derived via immunoSEQ multiplex PCR, lists solely in-frame clones and lacks some. The data hold tens of thousands of clones, with about nine tenths observed a single time. The material sequenced was CD4+ or CD8+ T cells sorted from blood, taken in a trial of the OX40 agonist ivuxolimab. The receptor set was obtained from an adult with an advanced solid tumor such as melanoma, head and neck, liver or kidney cancer.

V gene TRBV21-1 combines with J gene TRBJ1-5. TRBV21-1 is shown as a pseudogene. The CDR3 has 16 amino acids. Written as DNA, the CDR3 is TGTGCCAGCACTAAAAGGAAACCCTGTAGCAATCAGCCCCAGCATTTT. Amino acids: CASTKRKPCSNQPQHF.

This chain links TRBV28 with TRBJ1-2, with D possibly being TRBD1 (5 bases). In germline, CDR1 is MDHEN, CDR2 SYDVKM. Trimming pared 4 bases from V and 3 bases from J, leaving 15 bases between. The length of the CDR3 is 15 residues. The CDR3 DNA sequence: TGTGCCAGCAGTTCCCAAGGCCAGGGCGACTATGGCTACACCTTC. Translating it yields CASSSQGQGDYGYTF.

DNA of the CDR3: TGCGCCAGCAGCCAAGAAGACAACTCGTACGAGCAGTACTTC. This gives the protein CASSQEDNSYEQYF. The V and J genes are TRBV4-3 and TRBJ2-7; D is unclear. Trimming pared 0 bases from V and 4 bases from J, leaving 10 bases between. Germline-derived CDR1 and CDR2 are LGHNA and YSLEER. CDR3 length: 14 residues.

The rearrangement links TRBV30 to TRBJ1-3; possible D gene TRBD1, 5 bases. Germline V gene lookup returns CDR1 GTSNPN and CDR2 SVGIG (reference sequence). This CDR3 region has 15 residues. V shed 1 base and J shed 2 bases, with 12 bases lying between them. This chain's CDR3 is CAWSGGAGPGNTIYF. In DNA form, the CDR3 reads TGTGCCTGGAGTGGGGGTGCAGGGCCTGGAAACACCATATATTTT. The whole variable domain, filled in from reference TRBV30 and TRBJ1-3, reads SQTIHQWPATLVQPVGSPLSLECTVEGTSNPNLYWYRQAAGRGLQLLFYSVGIGQISSEVPQNLSASRPQDRQFILSSKKLLLSDSGFYLCAWSGGAGPGNTIYFGEGSWLTVV.

This clone was observed a single time. V and J are TRBV5-6 and TRBJ2-4; D not certain. Germline CDR1 is SGHDT and CDR2 is YYEEEE. With 0 bases removed from V and 7 bases from J, the gap between germline ends came to 8 bases. The CDR3 consists of 13 residues. The CDR3 sequence is CASSLGRINIQYF. The CDR3 nucleotides read TGTGCCAGCAGCTTGGGAAGGATTAACATTCAGTACTTC.

The chain has TRBV28 and TRBJ2-7; possibly TRBD1 for D (5 bases). This CDR3 region has 13 residues. The V gene's germline CDR1 is MDHEN and CDR2 SYDVKM. V lost 6 bases to trimming and J lost 2 bases, with 11 bases between them. CDR3 nucleotide sequence: TGTGCCAGCAGACTACAGGACCCCTACGAGCAGTACTTC. As protein: CASRLQDPYEQYF.

This chain joins TRBV15 and TRBJ2-5, with no clear D. Germline values: CDR1 LNHNV, CDR2 YYDKDF (reference sequence). The V end was cut by 1 base, the J end by 5 bases, with 8 bases between. This CDR3 comprises 13 residues. DNA for the CDR3: TGTGCCACCAGCAGAGGGGTTCGGGAGACCCAGTACTTC. Translating it yields CATSRGVRETQYF.

The chain is built from TRBV7-8 and TRBJ1-5; 7 bases align to TRBD1. Trimming removed 4 bases from V and 6 bases from J; junction bases left unmatched: 9. CDR3 length: 15 amino acids. Per the germline V gene, CDR1 is SGHVS and CDR2 is FQNEAQ. CDR3 sequence reads: CASSYVGRGSQPQHF. For the CDR3, the DNA is TGTGCCAGCAGCTATGTGGGCAGGGGGTCTCAGCCCCAGCATTTT.

The chain links TRBV10-3 to TRBJ2-5; 7 bases map to TRBD2. The germline gives CDR1 ENHRY, CDR2 SYGVKD. The CDR3 is made up of 16 amino acids. The junction had 9 bases not matched to a gene; V was cut back by 4 bases and J by 1 base. The CDR3: CAISGGSASGQETQYF. In nucleotides, the CDR3 is TGTGCCATCAGTGGGGGGTCGGCTAGCGGCCAAGAGACCCAGTACTTC.

The rearrangement joins TRBV11-2 to TRBJ1-3; D might be TRBD1 (6 bases). Germline V gene lookup returns CDR1 SGHAT and CDR2 FQNNGV. The CDR3 runs 16 residues. V was pared by 0 bases and J by 2 bases, with 11 bases between. The CDR3 sequence is CASSLDARGAGNTIYF. The CDR3 coding sequence is TGTGCCAGCAGCTTAGATGCCAGGGGTGCTGGAAACACCATATATTTT.

The chain recombines TRBV6-5 with TRBJ2-7; the D is unclear. V was clipped by 6 bases and J by 3 bases, with 12 bases between them. Germline-derived CDR1 and CDR2 are MNHEY and SVGAGI. CDR3 length: 13 amino acids. The CDR3 DNA reads TGTGCCAGCAGGGCCCCCGGCATCTACGAGCAGTACTTC. This codes for CASRAPGIYEQYF.

The chain is built from TRBV27 and TRBJ2-1; 12 bases line up with TRBD1. Per the germline V gene, CDR1 is MNHEY and CDR2 is SMNVEV (reference sequence). V dropped 5 bases and J dropped 7; count of bases not matched to a gene: 9. The CDR3 has 16 residues. The CDR3 region is CASSTSGTGGKNEQFF. CDR3 sequence (DNA): TGTGCCAGCAGTACGTCCGGGACAGGGGGCAAGAATGAGCAGTTCTTC.

V gene TRBV4-3 combines with J gene TRBJ2-1, with 9 bases that match TRBD2. The V gene's germline CDR1 is LGHNA and CDR2 YSLEER. J lost 11 bases, V lost 3 bases, and 5 bases had no gene match. This CDR3 has 13 amino acids. CDR3 region: CASSQGLAHQQFF. The CDR3 region has the DNA TGCGCCAGCAGCCAGGGACTAGCTCACCAGCAGTTCTTC.

J is TRBJ2-2 and V is TRBV19, with TRBD2 as a possible D gene (5 bases). This CDR3 has 15 residues. CDR1 and CDR2 (germline): LNHDA, SQIVND (reference sequence). V was clipped by 6 bases and J by 0 bases, with 11 bases between them. CDR3 sequence reads: CASRSGSANTGELFF. The CDR3 DNA sequence: TGTGCCAGTAGGAGCGGTTCTGCGAACACCGGGGAGCTGTTTTTT.

The chain employs TRBV10-3 and TRBJ2-3; 11 bases line up with TRBD2. The CDR3 length is 17 residues. Unmatched junction bases numbered 10, after V lost 6 bases and J lost 2 bases. The V gene's germline CDR1 is ENHRY and CDR2 SYGVKD. DNA for the CDR3: TGTGCCATCAGGGCCGGGACTAGCGGCCTTTACACAGATACGCAGTATTTT. It yields the protein CAIRAGTSGLYTDTQYF.

The chain carries TRBV7-2 and TRBJ2-3; D uncertain. Trimming removed 7 bases from V and 0 bases from J, with 14 bases in between. This CDR3 is built from 15 residues. Germline V gene lookup returns CDR1 SGHTA and CDR2 FQGNSA. The CDR3 DNA is TGTGCCAGCACCTCGCTTCGGGTTAGCACAGATACGCAGTATTTT. Residues: CASTSLRVSTDTQYF.

The chain recombines TRBV28 with TRBJ2-5; 16 bases agree with TRBD2. This CDR3 has 17 amino acids. Trimming took 4 bases from V and 1 from J; bases not matched to a gene: 3. Germline V gene lookup returns CDR1 MDHEN and CDR2 SYDVKM. CDR3 amino acids: CASSSGLAGGGQETQYF. As DNA, the CDR3 is TGTGCCAGCAGTTCGGGACTAGCGGGAGGGGGCCAAGAGACCCAGTACTTC.

The chain joins TRBV5-1 to TRBJ2-4; D may match TRBD1 or TRBD2 (5 bases each). V dropped 0 bases and J dropped 6 bases, with 10 bases sitting between them. Germline V gene data show CDR1 as SGHRS and CDR2 as YFSETQ. This CDR3 is built from 14 residues. CDR3 in DNA: TGCGCCAGCAGCTTGGGAGGGGAGAGAAACATTCAGTACTTC. This translates into CASSLGGERNIQYF.

This clone was observed a handful of times. For the CDR3, the DNA is TGTGCCAGCAGCTCAAGGGGGGCCAACGTCCTGACTTTC. It encodes CASSSRGANVLTF. The chain employs TRBV5-5 and TRBJ2-6; D remains unclear. There are 13 residues in the CDR3. Trimming removed 3 bases from V and 4 bases from J, with 5 bases in between. Germline assignment: CDR1 SGHKS and CDR2 YYEKEE (reference sequence).

The rearrangement joins TRBV19 to TRBJ2-1, with 7 bases that match TRBD2. The CDR3 runs 15 residues. Trimming removed 5 bases from V and 4 bases from J; junction bases left unmatched: 8. The germline gives CDR1 LNHDA, CDR2 SQIVND (reference sequence). This chain's CDR3 is CASSPSSGYYNEQFF. DNA for the CDR3: TGTGCCAGTAGTCCGTCTAGCGGTTATTACAATGAGCAGTTCTTC.

V usage is TRBV4-3 and J usage is TRBJ2-1, with 16 bases fitting TRBD2. Germline V lookup: CDR1 LGHNA, CDR2 YSLEER. The CDR3 extends over 16 amino acids. The J segment lost 9 bases and the V segment lost 2 bases, leaving 4 bases of the junction unmatched. DNA for the CDR3: TGCGCCAGCAGCCAATTGGGACTAGCGGGAGGGCTTGAGCAGTTCTTC. Translating it yields CASSQLGLAGGLEQFF.

The rearrangement uses TRBV10-3 and TRBJ1-3, with unresolved D. V was trimmed by 10 bases and J by 0 bases, leaving 13 bases between them. The CDR3 has 14 amino acids. CDR1 ENHRY and CDR2 SYGVKD come from the germline V gene. The DNA of the CDR3 is TGTGCCAGCCTTAAAGGTAACTCTGGAAACACCATATATTTT. As protein: CASLKGNSGNTIYF.

The chain combines TRBV4-3 with TRBJ2-3, with D hard to call. The length of the CDR3 is 16 residues. From germline, CDR1 is LGHNA and CDR2 YSLEER. Between the trimmed V and J ends, which lost 0 bases and 2 bases, there was a span of 12 bases. DNA for the CDR3: TGCGCCAGCAGCCAAGATCAAGAACGGCTCACAGATACGCAGTATTTT. Translating gives CASSQDQERLTDTQYF.

This chain uses TRBV6-1 with TRBJ2-2, with D perhaps matching TRBD2 (5 bases). V lost 6 bases to trimming and J lost 2 bases, with 10 bases between them. The CDR3 sequence is 14 residues long. Germline V gene sequence: CDR1 MNHNS, CDR2 SASEGT. The CDR3 bases are TGTGCCAGCAGGCTAGCAGTCAACACCGGGGAGCTGTTTTTT. Protein product: CASRLAVNTGELFF.

This chain connects TRBV4-1 to TRBJ1-2; possibly TRBD1 for D (5 bases). This CDR3 region has 16 residues. Germline values: CDR1 MGHRA, CDR2 YSYEKL. V was pared by 0 bases and J by 8 bases, with 19 bases between. In DNA, the CDR3 is TGCGCCAGCAGCCAAGATCAGGGACGGACTATGAGGGGCTACACCTTC. This translates into CASSQDQGRTMRGYTF.